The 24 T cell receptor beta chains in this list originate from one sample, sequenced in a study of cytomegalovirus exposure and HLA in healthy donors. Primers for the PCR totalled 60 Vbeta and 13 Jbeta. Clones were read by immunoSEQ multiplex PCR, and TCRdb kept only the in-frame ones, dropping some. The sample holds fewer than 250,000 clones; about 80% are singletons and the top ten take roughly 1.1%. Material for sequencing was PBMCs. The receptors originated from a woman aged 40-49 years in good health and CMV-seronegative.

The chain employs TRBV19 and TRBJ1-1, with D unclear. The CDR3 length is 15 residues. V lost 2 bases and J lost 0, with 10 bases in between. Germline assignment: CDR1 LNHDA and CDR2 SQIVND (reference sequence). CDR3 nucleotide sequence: TGTGCCAGTAGTATACCGAAGCGGCTGAACACTGAAGCTTTCTTT. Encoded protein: CASSIPKRLNTEAFF.

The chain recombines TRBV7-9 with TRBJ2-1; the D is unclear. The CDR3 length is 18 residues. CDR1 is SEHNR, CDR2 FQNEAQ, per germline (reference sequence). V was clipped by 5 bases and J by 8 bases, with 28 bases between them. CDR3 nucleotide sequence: TGTGCCAGCAGCAGTCCGTTGGGCAGACCTAATCCATGGGATGAGCAGTTCTTC. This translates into CASSSPLGRPNPWDEQFF.

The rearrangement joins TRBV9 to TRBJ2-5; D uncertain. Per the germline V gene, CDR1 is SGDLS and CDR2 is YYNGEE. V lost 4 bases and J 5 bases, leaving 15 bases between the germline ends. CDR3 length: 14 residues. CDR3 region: CASSSNPGGETQYF. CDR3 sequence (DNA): TGTGCCAGCAGCTCGAACCCCGGCGGTGAGACCCAGTACTTC.

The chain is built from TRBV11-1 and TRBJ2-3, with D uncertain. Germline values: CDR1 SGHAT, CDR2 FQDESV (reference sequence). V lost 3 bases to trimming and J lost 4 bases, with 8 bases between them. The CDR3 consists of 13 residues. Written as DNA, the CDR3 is TGTGCCAGCAGCTTTAGTCCCCCAGATACGCAGTATTTT. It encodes CASSFSPPDTQYF. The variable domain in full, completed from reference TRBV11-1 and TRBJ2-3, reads EAEVAQSPRYKITEKSQAVAFWCDPISGHATLYWYRQILGQGPELLVQFQDESVVDDSQLPKDRFSAERLKGVDSTLKIQPAELGDSAMYLCASSFSPPDTQYFGPGTRLTVL.

CDR3 sequence reads: CASSLNREDTQYF. The CDR3 coding sequence is TGTGCCAGCAGCTTAAACAGGGAGGATACGCAGTATTTT. This rearrangement joins TRBV7-3 to TRBJ2-3, with D tentatively TRBD1 (6 bases). Trimming cost V 1 base and J 6 bases, with 8 bases left between them. Germline-derived CDR1 and CDR2 are SGHTA and FQGTGA. This CDR3 has 13 residues.

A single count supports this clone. The DNA for the CDR3 is TGTGCCAGCCGGAGAGCGGAAGGGGCCAACGTCCTGACTTTC. It codes for CASRRAEGANVLTF. This sequence joins TRBV6-5 and TRBJ2-6; TRBD2 is a possible D gene (5 bases). Looked up from germline, CDR1 is MNHEY and CDR2 is SVGAGI. The germline V and J ends were trimmed by 8 bases and 4 bases, with 12 bases remaining between them. The CDR3 covers 14 residues.

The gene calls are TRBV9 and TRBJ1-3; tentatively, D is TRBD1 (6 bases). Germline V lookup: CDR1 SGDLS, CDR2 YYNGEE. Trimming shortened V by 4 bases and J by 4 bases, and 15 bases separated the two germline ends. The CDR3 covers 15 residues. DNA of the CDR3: TGTGCCAGCAGCACCCGGGGGGGCCGCGGAAACACCATATATTTT. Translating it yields CASSTRGGRGNTIYF.

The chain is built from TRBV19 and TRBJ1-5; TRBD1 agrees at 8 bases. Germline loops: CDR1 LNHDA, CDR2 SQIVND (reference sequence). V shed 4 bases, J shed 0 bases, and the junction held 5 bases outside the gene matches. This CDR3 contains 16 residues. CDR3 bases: TGTGCCAGTAGTAGACAGGGGCTTTATAGCAATCAGCCCCAGCATTTT. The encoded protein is CASSRQGLYSNQPQHF.

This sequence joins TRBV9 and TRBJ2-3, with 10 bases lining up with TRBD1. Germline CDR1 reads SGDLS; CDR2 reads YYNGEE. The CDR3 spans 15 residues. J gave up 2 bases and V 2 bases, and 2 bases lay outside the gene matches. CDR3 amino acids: CASSVGQGYTDTQYF. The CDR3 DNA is TGTGCCAGCAGCGTGGGACAGGGGTACACAGATACGCAGTATTTT.

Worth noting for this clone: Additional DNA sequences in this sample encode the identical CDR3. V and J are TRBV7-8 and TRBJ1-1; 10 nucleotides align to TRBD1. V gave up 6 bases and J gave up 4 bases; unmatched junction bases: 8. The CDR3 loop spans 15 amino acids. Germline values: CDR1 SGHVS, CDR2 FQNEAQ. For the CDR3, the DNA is TGTGCCAGCAGTCCGAGACAGGGGGCGAGCACTGAAGCTTTCTTT. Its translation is CASSPRQGASTEAFF.

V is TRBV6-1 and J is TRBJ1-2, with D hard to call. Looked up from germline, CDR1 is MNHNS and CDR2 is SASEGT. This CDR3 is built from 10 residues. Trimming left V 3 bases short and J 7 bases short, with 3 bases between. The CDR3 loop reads CASSDRGYTF. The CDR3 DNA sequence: TGTGCCAGCAGTGACCGTGGCTACACCTTC.

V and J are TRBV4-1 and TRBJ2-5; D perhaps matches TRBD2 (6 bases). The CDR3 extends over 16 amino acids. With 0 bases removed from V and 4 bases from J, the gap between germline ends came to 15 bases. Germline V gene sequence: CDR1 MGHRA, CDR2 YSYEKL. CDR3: CASSQDHPGRGETQYF. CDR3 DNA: TGCGCCAGCAGCCAAGATCATCCAGGGCGGGGAGAGACCCAGTACTTC.

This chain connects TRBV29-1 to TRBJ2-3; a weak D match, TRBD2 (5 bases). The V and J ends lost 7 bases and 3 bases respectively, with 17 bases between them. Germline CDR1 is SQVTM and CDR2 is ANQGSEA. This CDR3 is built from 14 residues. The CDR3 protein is CSAPGLTGTDTQYF. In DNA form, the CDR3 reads TGCAGCGCTCCGGGCCTGACGGGGACAGATACGCAGTATTTT.

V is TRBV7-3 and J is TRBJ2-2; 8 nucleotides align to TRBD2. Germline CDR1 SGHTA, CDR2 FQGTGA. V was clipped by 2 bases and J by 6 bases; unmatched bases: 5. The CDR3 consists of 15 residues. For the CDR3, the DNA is TGTGCCAGCAGCTTAGCAAGGACTAGCCCCGGGGAGCTGTTTTTT. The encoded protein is CASSLARTSPGELFF.

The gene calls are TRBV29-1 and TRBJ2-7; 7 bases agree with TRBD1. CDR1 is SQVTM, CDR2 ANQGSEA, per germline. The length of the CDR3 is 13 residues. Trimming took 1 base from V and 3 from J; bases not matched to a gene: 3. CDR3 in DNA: TGCAGCGTTGAAGTGGGACAGTACTACGAGCAGTACTTC. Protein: CSVEVGQYYEQYF.

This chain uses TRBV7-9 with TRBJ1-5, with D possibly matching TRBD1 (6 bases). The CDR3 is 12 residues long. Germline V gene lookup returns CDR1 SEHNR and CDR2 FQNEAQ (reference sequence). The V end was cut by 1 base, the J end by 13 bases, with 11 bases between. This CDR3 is CASSLGDTKQHF. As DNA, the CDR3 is TGTGCCAGCAGCTTAGGGGACACAAAGCAGCATTTT. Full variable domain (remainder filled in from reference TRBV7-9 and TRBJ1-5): DTGVSQNPRHKITKRGQNVTFRCDPISEHNRLYWYRQTLGQGPEFLTYFQNEAQLEKSRLLSDRFSAERPKGSFSTLEIQRTEQGDSAMYLCASSLGDTKQHFGDGTRLSIL.

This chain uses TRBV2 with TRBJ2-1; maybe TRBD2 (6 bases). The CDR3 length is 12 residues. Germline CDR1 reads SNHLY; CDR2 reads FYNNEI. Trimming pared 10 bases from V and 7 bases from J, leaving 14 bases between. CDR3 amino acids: CATSREANEQFF. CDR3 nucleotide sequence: TGTGCCACCTCGAGGGAGGCTAATGAGCAGTTCTTC.

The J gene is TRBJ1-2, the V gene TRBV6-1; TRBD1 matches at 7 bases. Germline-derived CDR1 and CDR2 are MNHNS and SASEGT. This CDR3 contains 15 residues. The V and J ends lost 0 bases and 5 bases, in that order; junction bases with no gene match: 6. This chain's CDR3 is CASSEASLQGYGYTF. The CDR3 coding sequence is TGTGCCAGCAGTGAAGCAAGTCTACAGGGGTATGGCTACACCTTC.

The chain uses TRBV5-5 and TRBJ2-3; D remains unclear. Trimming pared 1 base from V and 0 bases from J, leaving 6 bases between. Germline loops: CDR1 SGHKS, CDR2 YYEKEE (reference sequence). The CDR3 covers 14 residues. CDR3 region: CASSLLTSTDTQYF. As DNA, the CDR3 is TGTGCCAGCAGCTTGCTAACTAGCACAGATACGCAGTATTTT.

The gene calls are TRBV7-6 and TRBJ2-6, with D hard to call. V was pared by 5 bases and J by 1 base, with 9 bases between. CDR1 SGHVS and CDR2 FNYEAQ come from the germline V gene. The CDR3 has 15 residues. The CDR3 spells CASSILQSGANVLTF. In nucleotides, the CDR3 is TGTGCCAGCAGCATCCTACAGTCTGGGGCCAACGTCCTGACTTTC.

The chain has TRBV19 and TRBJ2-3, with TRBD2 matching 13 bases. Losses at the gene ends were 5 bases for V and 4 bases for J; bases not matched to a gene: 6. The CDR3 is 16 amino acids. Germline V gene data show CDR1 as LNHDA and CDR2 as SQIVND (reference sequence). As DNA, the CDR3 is TGTGCCAGTAGTCCGAGACTAGCGGGAGGTGCAGATACGCAGTATTTT. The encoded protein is CASSPRLAGGADTQYF.

In DNA, the CDR3 is TGTGCCAGCAGCCAGGGACTAGCGGGACTGGATACGCAGTATTTT. Translated, it gives CASSQGLAGLDTQYF. V usage is TRBV9 and J usage is TRBJ2-3, with 13 bases lining up with TRBD2. Per germline, CDR1 SGDLS and CDR2 YYNGEE. The CDR3 loop spans 15 amino acids. After removal of 4 bases from V and 6 bases from J, the junction contained 5 bases not matched to a gene.

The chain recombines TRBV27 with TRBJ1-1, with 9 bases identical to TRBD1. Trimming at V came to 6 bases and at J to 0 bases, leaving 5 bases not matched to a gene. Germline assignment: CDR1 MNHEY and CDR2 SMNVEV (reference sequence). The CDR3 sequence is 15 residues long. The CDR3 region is CASRNRGPMNTEAFF. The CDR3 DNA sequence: TGTGCCAGCAGAAACAGGGGGCCAATGAACACTGAAGCTTTCTTT.

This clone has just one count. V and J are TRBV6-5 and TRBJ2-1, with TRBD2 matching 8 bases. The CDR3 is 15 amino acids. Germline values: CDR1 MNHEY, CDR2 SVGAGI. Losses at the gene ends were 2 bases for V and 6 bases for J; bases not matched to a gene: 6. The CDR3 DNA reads TGTGCCAGCAGTTACCTGGCGGGAGGTACCAATGAGCAGTTCTTC. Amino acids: CASSYLAGGTNEQFF.